This T cell receptor beta chain emerged from a study of blood T cell repertoires in COVID-19. Turning to the study itself: Collection of acute and convalescent COVID-19 samples took place in the United States, Italy and Spain.

Only in-frame clones appear in the TCRdb table, and some are missing; sequencing was by immunoSEQ multiplex PCR. The sample includes 99,000 or so clones, around 84% of them seen just once. The sequencing input was peripheral blood. This sequence was found in a man between 60 and 75 years old with acute or convalescent COVID-19.

This CDR3 reads CAIAGQSSNQPQHF. The CDR3, as DNA: TGTGCCATCGCGGGACAGTCAAGCAATCAGCCCCAGCATTTT. The rearrangement joins TRBV10-3 to TRBJ1-5; 7 bases map to TRBD1. The CDR3 sequence is 14 residues long. V lost 8 bases and J lost 1; bases outside the gene matches: 5. Per the germline V gene, CDR1 is ENHRY and CDR2 is SYGVKD.